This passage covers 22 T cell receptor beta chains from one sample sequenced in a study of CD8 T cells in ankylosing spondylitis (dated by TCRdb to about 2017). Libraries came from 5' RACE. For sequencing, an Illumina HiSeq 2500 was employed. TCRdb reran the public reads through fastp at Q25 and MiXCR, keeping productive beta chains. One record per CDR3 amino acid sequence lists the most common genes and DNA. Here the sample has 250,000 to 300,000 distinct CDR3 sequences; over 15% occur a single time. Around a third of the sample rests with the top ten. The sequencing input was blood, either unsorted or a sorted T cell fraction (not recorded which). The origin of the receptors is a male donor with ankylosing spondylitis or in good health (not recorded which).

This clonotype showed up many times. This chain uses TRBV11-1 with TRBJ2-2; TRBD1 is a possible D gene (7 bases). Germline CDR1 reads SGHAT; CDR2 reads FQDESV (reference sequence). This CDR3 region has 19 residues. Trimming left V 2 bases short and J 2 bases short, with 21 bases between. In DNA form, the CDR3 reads TGTGCCAGCAGCTTATTCACCCCCGCGGGACAGATAAACACCGGGGAGCTGTTTTTT. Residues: CASSLFTPAGQINTGELFF.

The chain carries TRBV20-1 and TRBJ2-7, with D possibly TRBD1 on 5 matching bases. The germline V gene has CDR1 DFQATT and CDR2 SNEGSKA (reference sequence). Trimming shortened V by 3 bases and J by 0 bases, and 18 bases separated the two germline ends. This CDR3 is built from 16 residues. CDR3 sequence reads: CSARSPQGATSYEQYF. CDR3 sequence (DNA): TGCAGTGCTAGGTCACCTCAAGGGGCGACCTCCTACGAGCAGTACTTC.

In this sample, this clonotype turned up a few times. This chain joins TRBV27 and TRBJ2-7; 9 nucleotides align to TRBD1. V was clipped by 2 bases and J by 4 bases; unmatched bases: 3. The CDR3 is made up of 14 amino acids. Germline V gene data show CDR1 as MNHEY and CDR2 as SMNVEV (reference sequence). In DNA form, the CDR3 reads TGTGCCAGCAGTTTACATGGACAGGGGTACGAGCAGTACTTC. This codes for CASSLHGQGYEQYF.

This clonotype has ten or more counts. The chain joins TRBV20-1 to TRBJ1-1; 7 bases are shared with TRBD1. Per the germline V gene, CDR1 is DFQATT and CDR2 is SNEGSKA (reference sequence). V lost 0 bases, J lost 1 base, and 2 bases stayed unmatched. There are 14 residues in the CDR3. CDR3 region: CSAREHRGNTEAFF. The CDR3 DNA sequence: TGCAGTGCTAGAGAGCACAGGGGGAACACTGAAGCTTTCTTT.

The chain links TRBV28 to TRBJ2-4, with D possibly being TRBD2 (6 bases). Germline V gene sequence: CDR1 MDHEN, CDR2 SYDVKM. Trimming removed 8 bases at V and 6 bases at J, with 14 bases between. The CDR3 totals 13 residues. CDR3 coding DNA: TGTGCCAGCGGTATTAGCGGAGGAAACATTCAGTACTTC. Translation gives CASGISGGNIQYF.

The CDR3 DNA follows: TGCAGTGCTTCCACCCTACGGGGGAAAAGGGCAGATACGCAGTATTTT. It is translated as CSASTLRGKRADTQYF. The chain combines TRBV20-1 with TRBJ2-3, with D possibly TRBD2 on 6 matching bases. Trimming stripped 5 bases from V and 4 bases from J, with 22 bases between. Germline lookup yields CDR1 DFQATT and CDR2 SNEGSKA (reference sequence). The CDR3 covers 16 residues.

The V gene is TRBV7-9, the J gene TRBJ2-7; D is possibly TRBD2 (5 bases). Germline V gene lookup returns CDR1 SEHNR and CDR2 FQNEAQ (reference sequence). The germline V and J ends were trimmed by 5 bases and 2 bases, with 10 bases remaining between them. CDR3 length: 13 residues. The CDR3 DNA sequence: TGTGCCAGCAGCCCCCGGGGAGCCTACGAGCAGTACTTC. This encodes CASSPRGAYEQYF.

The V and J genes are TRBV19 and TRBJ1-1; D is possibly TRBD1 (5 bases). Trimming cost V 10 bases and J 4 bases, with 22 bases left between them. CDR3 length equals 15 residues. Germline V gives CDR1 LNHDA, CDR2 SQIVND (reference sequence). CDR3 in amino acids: CATKLMAGTLTEAFF. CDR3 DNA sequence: TGTGCCACCAAGTTGATGGCAGGGACCCTCACTGAAGCTTTCTTT.

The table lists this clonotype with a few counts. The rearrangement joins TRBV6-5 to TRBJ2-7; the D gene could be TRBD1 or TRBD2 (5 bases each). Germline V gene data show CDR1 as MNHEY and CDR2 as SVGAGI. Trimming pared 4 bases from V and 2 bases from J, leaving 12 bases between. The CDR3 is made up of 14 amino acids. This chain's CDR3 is CASSSGRKPYEQYF. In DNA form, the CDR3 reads TGTGCCAGCAGTTCGGGACGTAAACCCTACGAGCAGTACTTC.

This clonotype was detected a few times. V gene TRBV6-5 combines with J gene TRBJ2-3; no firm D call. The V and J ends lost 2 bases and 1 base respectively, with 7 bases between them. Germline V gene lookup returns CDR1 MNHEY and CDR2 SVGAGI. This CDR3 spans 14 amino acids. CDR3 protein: CASSYGWGTDTQYF. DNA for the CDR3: TGTGCCAGCAGTTACGGGTGGGGCACAGATACGCAGTATTTT.

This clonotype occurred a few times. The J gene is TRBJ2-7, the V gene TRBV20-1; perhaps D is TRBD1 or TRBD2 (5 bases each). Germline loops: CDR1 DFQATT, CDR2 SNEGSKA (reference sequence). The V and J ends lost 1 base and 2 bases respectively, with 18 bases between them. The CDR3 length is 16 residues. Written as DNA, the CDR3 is TGCAGTGCTAGAGTAATGGGACCTAGGGAGACCTACGAGCAGTACTTC. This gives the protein CSARVMGPRETYEQYF.

The CDR3 is CASSYMGNQPQHF. Here the CDR3 DNA reads TGTGCCAGCAGTTACATGGGCAATCAGCCCCAGCATTTT. The V call is TRBV6-5, the J call TRBJ1-5; D is unresolved. This CDR3 has 13 residues. CDR1 is MNHEY and CDR2 is SVGAGI in the germline V gene. V was cut by 2 bases and J by 2 bases, with 4 bases left in between.

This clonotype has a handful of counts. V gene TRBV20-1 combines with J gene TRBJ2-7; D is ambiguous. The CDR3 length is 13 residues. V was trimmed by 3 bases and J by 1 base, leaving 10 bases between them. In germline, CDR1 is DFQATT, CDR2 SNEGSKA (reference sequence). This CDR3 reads CSASVWDSYEQYF. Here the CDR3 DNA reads TGCAGTGCTAGCGTATGGGATTCCTACGAGCAGTACTTC.

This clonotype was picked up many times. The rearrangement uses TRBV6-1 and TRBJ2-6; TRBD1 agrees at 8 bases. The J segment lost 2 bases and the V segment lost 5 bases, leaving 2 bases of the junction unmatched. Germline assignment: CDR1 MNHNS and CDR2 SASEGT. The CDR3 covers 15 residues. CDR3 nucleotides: TGTGCCAGCAGTATGACAGGGGCTGGGGCCAACGTCCTGACTTTC. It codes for CASSMTGAGANVLTF.

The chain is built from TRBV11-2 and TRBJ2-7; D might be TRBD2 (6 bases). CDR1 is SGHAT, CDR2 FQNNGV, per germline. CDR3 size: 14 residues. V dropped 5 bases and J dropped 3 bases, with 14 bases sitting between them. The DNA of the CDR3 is TGTGCCAGCAGCATCCCCTCCGGGAGCTACGAGCAGTACTTC. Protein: CASSIPSGSYEQYF.

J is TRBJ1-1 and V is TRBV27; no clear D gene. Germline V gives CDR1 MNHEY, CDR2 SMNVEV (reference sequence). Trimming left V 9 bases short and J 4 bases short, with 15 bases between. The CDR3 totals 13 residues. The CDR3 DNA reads TGTGCCAGGGAGGACTCCCTAGGCACTGAAGCTTTCTTT. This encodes CAREDSLGTEAFF.

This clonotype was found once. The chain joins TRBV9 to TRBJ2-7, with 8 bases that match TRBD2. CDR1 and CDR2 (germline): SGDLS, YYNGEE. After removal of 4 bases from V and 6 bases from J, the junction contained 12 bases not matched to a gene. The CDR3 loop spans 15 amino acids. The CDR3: CASSPRFAGGGEQYF. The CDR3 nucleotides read TGTGCCAGCAGCCCACGCTTCGCGGGGGGCGGCGAGCAGTACTTC.

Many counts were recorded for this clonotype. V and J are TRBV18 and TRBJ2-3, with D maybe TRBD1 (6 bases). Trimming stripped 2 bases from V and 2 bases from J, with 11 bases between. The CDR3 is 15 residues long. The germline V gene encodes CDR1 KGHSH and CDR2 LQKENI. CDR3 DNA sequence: TGTGCCAGCTCACCAGAGGACAGTGCCACAGATACGCAGTATTTT. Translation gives CASSPEDSATDTQYF.

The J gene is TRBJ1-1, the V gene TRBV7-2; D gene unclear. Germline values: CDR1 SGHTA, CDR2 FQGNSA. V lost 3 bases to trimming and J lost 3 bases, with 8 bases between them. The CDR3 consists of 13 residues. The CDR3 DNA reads TGTGCCAGCAGCTTCCTCTGGGACACTGAAGCTTTCTTT. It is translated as CASSFLWDTEAFF.

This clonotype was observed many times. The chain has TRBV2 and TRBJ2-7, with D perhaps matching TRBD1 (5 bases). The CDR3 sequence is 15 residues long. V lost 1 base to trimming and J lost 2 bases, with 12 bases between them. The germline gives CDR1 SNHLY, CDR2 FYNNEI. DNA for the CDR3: TGTGCCAGCAGTGAAGACGGAACGACAGCCTACGAGCAGTACTTC. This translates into CASSEDGTTAYEQYF.

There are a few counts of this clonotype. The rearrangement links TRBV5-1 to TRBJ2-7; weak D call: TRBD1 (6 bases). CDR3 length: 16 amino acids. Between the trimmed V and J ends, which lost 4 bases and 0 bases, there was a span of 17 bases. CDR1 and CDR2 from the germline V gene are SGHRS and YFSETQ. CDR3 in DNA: TGCGCCAGCAGCGAAACTACAGGGTTCAGCTCCTACGAGCAGTACTTC. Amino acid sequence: CASSETTGFSSYEQYF.

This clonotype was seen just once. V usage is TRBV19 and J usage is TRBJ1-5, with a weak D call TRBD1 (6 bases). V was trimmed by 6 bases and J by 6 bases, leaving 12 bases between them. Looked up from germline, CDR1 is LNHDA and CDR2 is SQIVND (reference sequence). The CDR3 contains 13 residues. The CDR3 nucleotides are TGTGCCAGTAGGTCAGGGGTGGGTCAGCCCCAGCATTTT. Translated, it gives CASRSGVGQPQHF.